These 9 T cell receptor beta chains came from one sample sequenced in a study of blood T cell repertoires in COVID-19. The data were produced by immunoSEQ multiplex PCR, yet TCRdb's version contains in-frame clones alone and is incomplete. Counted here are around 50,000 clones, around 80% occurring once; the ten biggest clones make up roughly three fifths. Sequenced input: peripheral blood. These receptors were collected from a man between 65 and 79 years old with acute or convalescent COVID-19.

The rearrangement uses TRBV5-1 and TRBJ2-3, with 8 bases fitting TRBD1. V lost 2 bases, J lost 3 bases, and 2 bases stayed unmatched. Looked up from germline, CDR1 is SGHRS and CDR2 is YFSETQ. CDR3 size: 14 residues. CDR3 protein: CASSFGQGTDTQYF. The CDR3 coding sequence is TGCGCCAGCAGCTTCGGACAGGGAACAGATACGCAGTATTTT.

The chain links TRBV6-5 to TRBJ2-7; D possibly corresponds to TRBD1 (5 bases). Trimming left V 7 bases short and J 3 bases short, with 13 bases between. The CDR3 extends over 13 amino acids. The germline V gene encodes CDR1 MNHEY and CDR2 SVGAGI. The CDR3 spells CASNEQAIYEQYF. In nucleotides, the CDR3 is TGTGCCAGCAACGAACAGGCGATCTACGAGCAGTACTTC.

The CDR3 protein is CASSDGTGDGYTF. In DNA form, the CDR3 reads TGTGCCAGTAGCGACGGGACAGGGGATGGCTACACCTTC. The rearrangement links TRBV19 to TRBJ1-2; 10 nucleotides match TRBD1. The CDR3 runs 13 residues. Unmatched junction bases numbered 4, after V lost 6 bases and J lost 6 bases. Germline V gene sequence: CDR1 LNHDA, CDR2 SQIVND (reference sequence).

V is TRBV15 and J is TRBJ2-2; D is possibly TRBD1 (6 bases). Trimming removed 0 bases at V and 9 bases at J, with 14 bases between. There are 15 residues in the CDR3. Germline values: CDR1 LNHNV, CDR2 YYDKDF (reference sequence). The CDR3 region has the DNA TGTGCCACCAGCAGAGATCAGGGGACCCAGAGGGAGCTGTTTTTT. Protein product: CATSRDQGTQRELFF.

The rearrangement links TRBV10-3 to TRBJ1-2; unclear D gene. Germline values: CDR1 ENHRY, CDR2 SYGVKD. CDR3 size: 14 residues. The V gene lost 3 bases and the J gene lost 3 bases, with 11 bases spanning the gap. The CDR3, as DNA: TGTGCCATCAGTGACGCGGGTCGTGACTATGGCTACACCTTC. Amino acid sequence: CAISDAGRDYGYTF.

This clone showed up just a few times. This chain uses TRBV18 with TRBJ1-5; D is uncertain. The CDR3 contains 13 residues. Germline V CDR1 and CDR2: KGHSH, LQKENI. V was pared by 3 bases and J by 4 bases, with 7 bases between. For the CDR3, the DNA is TGTGCCAGCTCACCGGGCCAGAATCAGCCCCAGCATTTT. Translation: CASSPGQNQPQHF.

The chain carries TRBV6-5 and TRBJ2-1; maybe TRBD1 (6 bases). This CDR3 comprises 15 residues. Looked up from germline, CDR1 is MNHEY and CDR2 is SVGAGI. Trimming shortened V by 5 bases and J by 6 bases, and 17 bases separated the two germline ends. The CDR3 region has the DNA TGTGCCAGCAGTCCACTTAAGATACAGGGCAATGAGCAGTTCTTC. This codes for CASSPLKIQGNEQFF.

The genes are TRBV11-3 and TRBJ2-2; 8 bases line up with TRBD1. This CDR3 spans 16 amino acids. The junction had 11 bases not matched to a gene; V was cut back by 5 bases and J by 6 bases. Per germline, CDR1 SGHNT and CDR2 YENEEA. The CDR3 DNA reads TGTGCCAGCAGCACCGGACAGGGAAGAGGGGCCGGGGAGCTGTTTTTT. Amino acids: CASSTGQGRGAGELFF.

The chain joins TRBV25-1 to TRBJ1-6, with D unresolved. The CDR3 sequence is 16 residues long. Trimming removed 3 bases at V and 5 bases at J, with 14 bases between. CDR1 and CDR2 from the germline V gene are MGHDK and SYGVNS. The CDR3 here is CASSDQRAGDNSPLHF. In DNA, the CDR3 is TGTGCCAGCAGTGATCAGCGGGCGGGCGATAATTCACCCCTCCACTTT.